A single sample is the source of the 11 T cell receptor beta chains below, sequenced in a study of blood T cell repertoires in COVID-19 (dated by TCRdb to about 2020). Library prep was done by the immunoSEQ multiplex PCR assay. Sourced from immuneACCESS, this table was stored by TCRdb with only in-frame sequences that have V and J called. A share of the clones is absent; for the studies checked, an unresolved V gene accounts for under half, and the remainder has no known explanation. For this sample the table gives roughly 180,000 clones, of which roughly 80% were detected only once. The ten largest make up about 5.3% of the sample. What was sequenced was PBMCs or T cells enriched from blood (not recorded which). These TCRs come from a woman between 35 and 50 years old with acute COVID-19.

The rearrangement uses TRBV6-4 and TRBJ2-5; 10 bases align to TRBD2. V shed 4 bases and J 3 bases; nucleotides not matched to a gene: 5. The germline V gene encodes CDR1 MRHNA and CDR2 SNTAGT. The CDR3 covers 15 residues. The CDR3 spells CASSVKAGGEETQYF. The CDR3 nucleotides are TGTGCCAGCAGTGTCAAAGCGGGAGGGGAAGAGACCCAGTACTTC.

This chain connects TRBV6-5 to TRBJ1-2; D is unresolved. Germline CDR1 MNHEY, CDR2 SVGAGI. The CDR3 is made up of 13 amino acids. V lost 8 bases to trimming and J lost 3 bases, with 13 bases between them. The CDR3 DNA reads TGTGCCAGCTTTGGAGGGTCATACTATGGCTACACCTTC. Its protein product is CASFGGSYYGYTF.

This chain connects TRBV5-1 to TRBJ2-1, with no clear D. Trimming left V 4 bases short and J 5 bases short, with 16 bases between. The CDR3 loop spans 15 amino acids. CDR1 and CDR2 from the germline V gene are SGHRS and YFSETQ. CDR3 in amino acids: CASSETFAANNEQFF. The CDR3 DNA follows: TGCGCCAGCAGCGAAACGTTCGCGGCGAACAATGAGCAGTTCTTC. Complete variable domain (other parts from reference TRBV5-1 and TRBJ2-1): KAGVTQTPRYLIKTRGQQVTLSCSPISGHRSVSWYQQTPGQGLQFLFEYFSETQRNKGNFPGRFSGRQFSNSRSEMNVSTLELGDSALYLCASSETFAANNEQFFGPGTRLTVL.

The table lists this clone with a few counts. The V gene is TRBV29-1, the J gene TRBJ1-1; 10 nucleotides line up with TRBD1. The CDR3 runs 15 residues. V gave up 1 base and J gave up 2 bases; unmatched junction bases: 4. In germline, CDR1 is SQVTM, CDR2 ANQGSEA. CDR3: CSVEVTGGKNTEAFF. CDR3 nucleotides: TGCAGCGTTGAAGTGACAGGGGGCAAAAACACTGAAGCTTTCTTT.

V usage is TRBV27 and J usage is TRBJ1-1; no clear D. Trimming stripped 7 bases from V and 1 base from J, with 10 bases between. The CDR3 extends over 13 amino acids. Per the germline V gene, CDR1 is MNHEY and CDR2 is SMNVEV (reference sequence). The CDR3 DNA is TGTGCCAGCACTTCAACAGCGAACACTGAAGCTTTCTTT. Protein sequence: CASTSTANTEAFF.

The rearrangement uses TRBV18 and TRBJ2-1; 8 bases agree with TRBD1. This CDR3 is built from 19 residues. Germline CDR1 reads KGHSH; CDR2 reads LQKENI. The V gene end was trimmed by 5 bases and the J gene end by 6 bases; junction bases not matched to a gene: 21. This CDR3 reads CASSASGTGGLYPSNEQFF. As DNA, the CDR3 is TGTGCCAGCTCAGCATCCGGGACAGGTGGACTCTACCCCTCCAATGAGCAGTTCTTC.

The V gene is TRBV5-4, the J gene TRBJ1-1; possibly TRBD1 for D (5 bases). CDR3 length: 14 residues. Germline loops: CDR1 SGHNT, CDR2 YYREEE (reference sequence). Trimming removed 3 bases from V and 7 bases from J, with 16 bases in between. The CDR3 bases are TGTGCCAGCAGCTATTGGGGCTTAGAGAATGAAGCTTTCTTT. Translated: CASSYWGLENEAFF.

CDR3 in amino acids: CASSQADMGFSYNEQFF. CDR3 nucleotides: TGCGCCAGCAGCCAGGCCGATATGGGCTTCTCCTACAATGAGCAGTTCTTC. J is TRBJ2-1 and V is TRBV4-1, with D uncertain. The CDR3 consists of 17 residues. Deletions cut 3 bases from V and 0 bases from J, with 15 bases between. The germline gives CDR1 MGHRA, CDR2 YSYEKL.

The chain joins TRBV7-2 to TRBJ1-2; a weak D match, TRBD1 (5 bases). CDR1 and CDR2 from the germline V gene are SGHTA and FQGNSA. This CDR3 comprises 14 residues. Trimming removed 6 bases from V and 1 base from J, with 12 bases in between. The CDR3 sequence: CASSRQFSNYGYTF. The CDR3 coding sequence is TGTGCCAGCAGTAGACAGTTTAGTAACTATGGCTACACCTTC.

This rearrangement joins TRBV29-1 to TRBJ1-1; D gene uncertain. CDR3 length: 13 amino acids. Trimming pared 5 bases from V and 1 base from J, leaving 11 bases between. In germline, CDR1 is SQVTM, CDR2 ANQGSEA. The DNA of the CDR3 is TGCAGCGTTCATGGACGGGAGAACACTGAAGCTTTCTTT. It yields the protein CSVHGRENTEAFF.

The chain joins TRBV5-8 to TRBJ2-3; 9 bases line up with TRBD2. The CDR3 sequence is 15 residues long. Trimming took 0 bases from V and 6 from J; bases not matched to a gene: 5. Germline CDR1 reads SGHTS; CDR2 reads YDEGEE. The CDR3: CASSLGSSGKDTQYF. In nucleotides, the CDR3 is TGTGCCAGCAGCTTGGGCTCTAGCGGGAAGGATACGCAGTATTTT. Together with reference TRBV5-8 and TRBJ2-3, the CDR3 gives the full variable domain: EAGVTQSPTHLIKTRGQQATLRCSPISGHTSVYWYQQALGLGLQFLLWYDEGEERNRGNFPPRFSGRQFPNYSSELNVNALELEDSALYLCASSLGSSGKDTQYFGPGTRLTVL.